This TCR beta chain was identified during a study of T cells in tuberculosis. Across the whole study: Sequenced TCRs come from CD1B-GMM tetramer-binding T cells. Overall study results and limits: T cells binding CD1B-GMM tetramer weakly possibly escaped the sort.

Cells were sorted from thawed PBMC rested overnight and stained with GMM-loaded CD1B tetramer, viability dye and anti-CD3. C32 glucose monomycolate from Rhodococcus equi was loaded onto the CD1B tetramers. CD14-expressing monocytes were removed from PBMC before cryopreservation and sorting. This CDR3 comprises 14 residues. The V end was cut by 2 bases, the J end by 7 bases, with 9 bases between. Germline CDR1 is KGHSH and CDR2 is LQKENI. No alpha-beta pairing information exists for these sequences. Profiled with immunoSEQ multiplex PCR; TCRdb holds only in-frame clones, not every one. The repertoire holds about 59,000 clones, with 65% to 90% as singletons.

Input material: CD1b-GMM tetramer-negative cells sorted from PBMCs. The clonotype comes from an adult woman with latent tuberculosis. The J gene is TRBJ1-6, the V gene TRBV18, with D maybe TRBD1 (6 bases). The CDR3 sequence: CASSPGGRNSPLHF. DNA of the CDR3: TGTGCCAGCTCACCAGGGGGCCGGAATTCACCCCTCCACTTT. Supplemented by reference TRBV18 and TRBJ1-6, the full variable domain reads NAGVMQNPRHLVRRRGQEARLRCSPMKGHSHVYWYRQLPEEGLKFMVYLQKENIIDESGMPKERFSAEFPKEGPSILRIQQVVRGDSAAYFCASSPGGRNSPLHFGNGTRLTVT.